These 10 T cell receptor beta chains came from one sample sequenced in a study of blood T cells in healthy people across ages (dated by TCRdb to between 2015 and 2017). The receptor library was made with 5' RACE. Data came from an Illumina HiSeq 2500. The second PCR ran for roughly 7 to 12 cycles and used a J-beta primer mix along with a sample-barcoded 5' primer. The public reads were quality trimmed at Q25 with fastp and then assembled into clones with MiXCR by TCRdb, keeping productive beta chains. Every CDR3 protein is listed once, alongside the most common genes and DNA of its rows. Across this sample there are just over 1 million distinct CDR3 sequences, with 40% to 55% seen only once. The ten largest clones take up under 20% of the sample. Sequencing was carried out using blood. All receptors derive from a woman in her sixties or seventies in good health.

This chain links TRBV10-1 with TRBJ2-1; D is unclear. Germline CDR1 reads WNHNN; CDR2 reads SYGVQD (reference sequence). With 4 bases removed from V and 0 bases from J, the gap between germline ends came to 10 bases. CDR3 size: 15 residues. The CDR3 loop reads CASSAVKSSYNEQFF. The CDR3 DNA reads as TGCGCCAGCAGTGCGGTAAAGAGCTCCTACAATGAGCAGTTCTTC.

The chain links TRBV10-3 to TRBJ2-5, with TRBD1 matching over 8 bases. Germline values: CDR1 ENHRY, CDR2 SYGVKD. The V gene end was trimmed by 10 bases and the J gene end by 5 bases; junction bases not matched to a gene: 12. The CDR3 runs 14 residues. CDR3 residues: CATTSDRAGETQYF. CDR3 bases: TGTGCCACTACTTCGGACAGGGCCGGGGAGACCCAGTACTTC.

In DNA form, the CDR3 reads TGTGCCAGCAGCTTACCCCACAGAGGACTACAAGAGACCCAGTACTTC. Its protein product is CASSLPHRGLQETQYF. The rearrangement links TRBV7-9 to TRBJ2-5, with D tentatively TRBD2 (6 bases). Germline values: CDR1 SEHNR, CDR2 FQNEAQ (reference sequence). CDR3 length equals 16 residues. V was pared by 2 bases and J by 2 bases, with 15 bases between.

The CDR3 loop is CSARVPGLAGTGELFF. Written as DNA, the CDR3 is TGCAGTGCTAGAGTGCCGGGACTAGCGGGCACCGGGGAGCTGTTTTTT. The J gene is TRBJ2-2, the V gene TRBV20-1; 12 bases map to TRBD2. The CDR3 has 16 amino acids. Germline CDR1 is DFQATT and CDR2 is SNEGSKA (reference sequence). The J segment lost 4 bases and the V segment lost 1 base, leaving 4 bases of the junction unmatched.

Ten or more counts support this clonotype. CDR3 DNA: TGTGCCAGCTCACCAGGTCCGGGGCAAGAGACCCAGTACTTC. Translated: CASSPGPGQETQYF. The rearrangement links TRBV18 to TRBJ2-5, with D possibly TRBD2 on 5 matching bases. V shed 2 bases and J shed 2 bases, with 9 bases lying between them. The CDR3 is made up of 14 amino acids. Germline V lookup: CDR1 KGHSH, CDR2 LQKENI.

Here the CDR3 reads CASSFPPFTDTQYF. CDR3 DNA: TGTGCCAGCAGTTTCCCCCCGTTCACAGATACGCAGTATTTT. V gene TRBV12-3 or TRBV12-4 combines with J gene TRBJ2-3, with D uncertain. The CDR3 covers 14 residues. V lost 3 bases and J lost 2, with 9 bases in between.

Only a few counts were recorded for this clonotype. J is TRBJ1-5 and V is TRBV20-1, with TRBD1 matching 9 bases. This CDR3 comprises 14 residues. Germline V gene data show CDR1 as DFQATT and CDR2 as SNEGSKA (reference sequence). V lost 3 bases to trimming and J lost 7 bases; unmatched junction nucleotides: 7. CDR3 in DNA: TGCAGTGCTAGGGGGACAGGGACAGGGCAGCCCCAGCATTTT. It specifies CSARGTGTGQPQHF.

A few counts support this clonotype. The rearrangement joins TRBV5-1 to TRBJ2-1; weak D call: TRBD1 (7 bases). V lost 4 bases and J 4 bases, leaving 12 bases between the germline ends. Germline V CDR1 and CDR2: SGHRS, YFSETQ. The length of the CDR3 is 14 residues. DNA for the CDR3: TGCGCCAGCAGCCTGGCGGGACAGTACAATGAGCAGTTCTTC. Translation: CASSLAGQYNEQFF. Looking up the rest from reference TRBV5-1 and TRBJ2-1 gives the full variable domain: KAGVTQTPRYLIKTRGQQVTLSCSPISGHRSVSWYQQTPGQGLQFLFEYFSETQRNKGNFPGRFSGRQFSNSRSEMNVSTLELGDSALYLCASSLAGQYNEQFFGPGTRLTVL.

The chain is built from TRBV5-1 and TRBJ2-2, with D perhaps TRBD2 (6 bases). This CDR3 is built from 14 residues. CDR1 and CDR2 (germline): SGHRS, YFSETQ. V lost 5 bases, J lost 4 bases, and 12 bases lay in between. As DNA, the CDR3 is TGCGCCAGCAGTTACGGAGGGCCCACCGGGGAGCTGTTTTTT. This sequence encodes CASSYGGPTGELFF.

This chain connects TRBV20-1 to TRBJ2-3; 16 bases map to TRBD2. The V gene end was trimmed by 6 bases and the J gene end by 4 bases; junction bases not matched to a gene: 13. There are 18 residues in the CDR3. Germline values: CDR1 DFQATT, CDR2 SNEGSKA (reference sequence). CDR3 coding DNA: TGCAGTGCCCCCGGGACTAGCGGGAGGGGGGACGCAGCAGATACGCAGTATTTT. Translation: CSAPGTSGRGDAADTQYF.